Sequencing of this TCR beta chain was carried out in a study of T cell clusters in autoimmune cytopenias. The study's findings and limits: Primary autoimmune cytopenia patients seemingly lacked the physiological T cell clusters found in healthy donors.

Roughly 38,000 genome equivalents of blood DNA were amplified for TRB. TRB was amplified by touch-down multiplex PCR, primer pools A and B combined. TCRdb reprocessed the multiplex PCR reads, with one entry per CDR3 protein and no DNA. The listing records 5,500 to 8,000 distinct CDR3 sequences. Germline CDR1 and CDR2: MGHRA and YSYEKL. The CDR3 runs 13 residues. In regard to this clonotype: Its antigen is unidentified.

This chain joins TRBV4-1 and TRBJ2-7; TCRdb's D call of TRBD1 is untestable without DNA. Specimen: peripheral blood. The clonotype was recovered from a human donor with an autoimmune cytopenia or autoimmune hepatitis (not recorded which). CDR3 loop: CASSLDDRYEQYF.